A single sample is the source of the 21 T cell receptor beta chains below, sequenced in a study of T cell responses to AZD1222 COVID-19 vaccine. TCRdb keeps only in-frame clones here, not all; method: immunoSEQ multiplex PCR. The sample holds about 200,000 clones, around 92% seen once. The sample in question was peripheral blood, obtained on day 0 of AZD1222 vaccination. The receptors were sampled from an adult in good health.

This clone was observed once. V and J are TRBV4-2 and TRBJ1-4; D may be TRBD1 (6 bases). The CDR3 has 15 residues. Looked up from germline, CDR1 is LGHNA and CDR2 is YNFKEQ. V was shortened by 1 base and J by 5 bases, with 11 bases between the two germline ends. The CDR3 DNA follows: TGTGCCAGCAGCCAAGCCCGGGACATCAATGAAAAACTGTTTTTT. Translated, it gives CASSQARDINEKLFF.

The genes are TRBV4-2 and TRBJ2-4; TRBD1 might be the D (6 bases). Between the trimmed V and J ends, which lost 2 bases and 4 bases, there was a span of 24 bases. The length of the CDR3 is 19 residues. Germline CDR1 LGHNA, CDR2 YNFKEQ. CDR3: CASSQKDREGGSGKNIQYF. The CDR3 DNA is TGTGCCAGCAGCCAAAAGGACCGAGAAGGGGGTTCTGGTAAAAACATTCAGTACTTC.

The CDR3 nucleotides read TGTGCCAGCTCACGGGACAGGGGCGTGGATCGGTTACTAAACATTCAGTACTTC. Its protein product is CASSRDRGVDRLLNIQYF. The V call is TRBV18, the J call TRBJ2-4; TRBD1 aligns across 10 bases. CDR1 is KGHSH and CDR2 is LQKENI in the germline V gene. Losses at the gene ends were 4 bases for V and 6 bases for J; bases not matched to a gene: 15. This CDR3 region has 18 residues.

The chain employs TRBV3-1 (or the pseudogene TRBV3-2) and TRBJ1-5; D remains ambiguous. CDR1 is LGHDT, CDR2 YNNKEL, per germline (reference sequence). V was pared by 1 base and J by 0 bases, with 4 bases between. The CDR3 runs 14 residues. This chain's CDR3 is CASSQAHSNQPQHF. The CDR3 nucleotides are TGTGCCAGCAGCCAAGCCCATAGCAATCAGCCCCAGCATTTT.

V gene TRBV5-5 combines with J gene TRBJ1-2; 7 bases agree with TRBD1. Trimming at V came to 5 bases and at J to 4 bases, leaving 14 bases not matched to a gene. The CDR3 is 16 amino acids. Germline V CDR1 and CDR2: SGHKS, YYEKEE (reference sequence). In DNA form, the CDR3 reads TGTGCCAGCAGTTCAGGACCCGGACAGGCCCTCTATGGCTACACCTTC. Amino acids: CASSSGPGQALYGYTF.

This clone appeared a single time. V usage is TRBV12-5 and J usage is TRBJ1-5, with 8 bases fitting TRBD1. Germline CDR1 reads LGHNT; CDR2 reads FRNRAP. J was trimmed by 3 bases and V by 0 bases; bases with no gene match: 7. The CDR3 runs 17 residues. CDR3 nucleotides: TGTGCTAGTGGTTTGGTGAGTCGGACAGGGTACAATCAGCCCCAGCATTTT. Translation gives CASGLVSRTGYNQPQHF.

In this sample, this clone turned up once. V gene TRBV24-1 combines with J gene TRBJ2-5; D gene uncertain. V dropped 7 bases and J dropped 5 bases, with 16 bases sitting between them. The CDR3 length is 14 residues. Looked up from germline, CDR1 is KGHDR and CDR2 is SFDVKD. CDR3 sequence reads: CATSPTGPSETQYF. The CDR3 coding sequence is TGTGCCACCAGCCCCACCGGGCCATCGGAGACCCAGTACTTC.

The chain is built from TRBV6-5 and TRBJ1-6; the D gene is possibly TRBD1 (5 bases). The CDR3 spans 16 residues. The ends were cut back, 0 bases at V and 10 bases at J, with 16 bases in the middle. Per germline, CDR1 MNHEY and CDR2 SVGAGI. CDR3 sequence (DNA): TGTGCCAGCAGTTACTCGGGCAGGGCCCTAGGGTCACCCCTCCACTTT. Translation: CASSYSGRALGSPLHF.

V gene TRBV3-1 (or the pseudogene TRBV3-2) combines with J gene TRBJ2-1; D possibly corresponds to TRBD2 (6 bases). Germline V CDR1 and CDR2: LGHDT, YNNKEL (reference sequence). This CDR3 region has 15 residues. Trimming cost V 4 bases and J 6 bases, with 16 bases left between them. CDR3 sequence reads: CASSPQGVAANEQFF. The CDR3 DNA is TGTGCCAGCAGCCCCCAAGGGGTAGCGGCCAATGAGCAGTTCTTC.

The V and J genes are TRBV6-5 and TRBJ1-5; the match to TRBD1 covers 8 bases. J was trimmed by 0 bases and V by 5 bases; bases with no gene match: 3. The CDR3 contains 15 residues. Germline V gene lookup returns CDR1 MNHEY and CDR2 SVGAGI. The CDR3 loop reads CASSQDRVSNQPQHF. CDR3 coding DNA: TGTGCCAGCAGTCAGGACAGGGTTAGCAATCAGCCCCAGCATTTT.

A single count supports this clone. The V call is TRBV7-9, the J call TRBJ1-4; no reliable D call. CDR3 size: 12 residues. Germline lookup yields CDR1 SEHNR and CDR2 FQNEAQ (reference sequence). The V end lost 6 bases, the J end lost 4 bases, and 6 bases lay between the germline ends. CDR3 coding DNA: TGTGCCAGCAGGGCCTTTAATGAAAAACTGTTTTTT. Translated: CASRAFNEKLFF.

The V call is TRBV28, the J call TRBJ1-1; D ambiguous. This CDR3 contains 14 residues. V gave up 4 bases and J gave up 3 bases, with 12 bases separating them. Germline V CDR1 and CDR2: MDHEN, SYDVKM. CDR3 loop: CASSYDLRDTEAFF. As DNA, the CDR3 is TGTGCCAGCAGTTACGACCTAAGGGACACTGAAGCTTTCTTT.

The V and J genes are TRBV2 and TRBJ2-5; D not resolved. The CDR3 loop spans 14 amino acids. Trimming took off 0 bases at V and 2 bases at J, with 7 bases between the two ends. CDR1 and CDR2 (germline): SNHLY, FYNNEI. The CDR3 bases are TGTGCCAGCAGTGAAGCAGGGCAACAAGAGACCCAGTACTTC. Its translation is CASSEAGQQETQYF.

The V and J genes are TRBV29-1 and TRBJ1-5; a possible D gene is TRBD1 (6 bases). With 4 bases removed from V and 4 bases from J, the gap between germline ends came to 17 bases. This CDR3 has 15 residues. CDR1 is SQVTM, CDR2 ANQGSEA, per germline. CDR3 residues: CSVGESGQSNQPQHF. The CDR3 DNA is TGCAGCGTTGGGGAATCAGGACAGTCGAATCAGCCCCAGCATTTT.

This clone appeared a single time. Here the CDR3 DNA reads TGTGCCAGCAGTGAGGGACAGACCTACGAGCAGTACTTC. Encoded protein: CASSEGQTYEQYF. The chain has TRBV2 and TRBJ2-7, with TRBD1 matching over 7 bases. V lost 3 bases and J lost 2; bases outside the gene matches: 1. The CDR3 extends over 13 amino acids. Per the germline V gene, CDR1 is SNHLY and CDR2 is FYNNEI. Drawing the rest from reference TRBV2 and TRBJ2-7, the complete variable domain is EPEVTQTPSHQVTQMGQEVILRCVPISNHLYFYWYRQILGQKVEFLVSFYNNEISEKSEIFDDQFSVERPDGSNFTLKIRSTKLEDSAMYFCASSEGQTYEQYFGPGTRLTVT.

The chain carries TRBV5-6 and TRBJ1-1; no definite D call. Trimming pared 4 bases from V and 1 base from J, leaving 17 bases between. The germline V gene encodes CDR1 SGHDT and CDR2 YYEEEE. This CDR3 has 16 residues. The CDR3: CASSPIRAVGNTEAFF. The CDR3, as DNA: TGTGCCAGCAGCCCCATAAGGGCCGTAGGGAACACTGAAGCTTTCTTT.

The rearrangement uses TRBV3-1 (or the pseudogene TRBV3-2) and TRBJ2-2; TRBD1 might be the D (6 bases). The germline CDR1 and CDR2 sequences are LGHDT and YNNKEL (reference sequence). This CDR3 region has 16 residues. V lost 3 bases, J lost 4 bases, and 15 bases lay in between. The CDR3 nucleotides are TGTGCCAGCAGCCACCAGCCGAGGGGGAGCACCGGGGAGCTGTTTTTT. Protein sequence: CASSHQPRGSTGELFF.

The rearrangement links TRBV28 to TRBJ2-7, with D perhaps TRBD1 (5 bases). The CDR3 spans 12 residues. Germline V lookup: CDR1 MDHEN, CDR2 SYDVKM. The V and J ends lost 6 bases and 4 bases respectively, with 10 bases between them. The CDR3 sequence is CASRSTGYEQYF. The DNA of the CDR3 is TGTGCCAGCAGAAGTACAGGTTACGAGCAGTACTTC.

The CDR3 protein is CASSEGLPGQGDGYTF. Here the CDR3 DNA reads TGTGCCAGCAGTGAAGGGCTCCCCGGGCAGGGGGATGGCTACACCTTC. The gene calls are TRBV6-1 and TRBJ1-2; 7 positions agree with TRBD1. The CDR3 runs to 16 residues. Germline assignment: CDR1 MNHNS and CDR2 SASEGT. Trimming at V came to 1 base and at J to 6 bases, leaving 11 bases not matched to a gene.

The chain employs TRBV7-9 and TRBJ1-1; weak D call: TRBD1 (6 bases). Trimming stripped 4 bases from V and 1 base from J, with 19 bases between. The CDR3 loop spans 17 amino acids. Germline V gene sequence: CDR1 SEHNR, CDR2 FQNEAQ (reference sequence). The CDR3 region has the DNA TGTGCCAGCAGCTGGGGAAATCCGGGACAAACGAACACTGAAGCTTTCTTT. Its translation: CASSWGNPGQTNTEAFF.

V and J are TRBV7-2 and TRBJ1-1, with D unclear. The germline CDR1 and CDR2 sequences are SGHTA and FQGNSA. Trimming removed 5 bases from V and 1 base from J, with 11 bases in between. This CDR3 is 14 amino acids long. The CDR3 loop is CASSLASGNTEAFF. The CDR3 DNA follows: TGTGCCAGCAGCCTTGCAAGTGGGAACACTGAAGCTTTCTTT.